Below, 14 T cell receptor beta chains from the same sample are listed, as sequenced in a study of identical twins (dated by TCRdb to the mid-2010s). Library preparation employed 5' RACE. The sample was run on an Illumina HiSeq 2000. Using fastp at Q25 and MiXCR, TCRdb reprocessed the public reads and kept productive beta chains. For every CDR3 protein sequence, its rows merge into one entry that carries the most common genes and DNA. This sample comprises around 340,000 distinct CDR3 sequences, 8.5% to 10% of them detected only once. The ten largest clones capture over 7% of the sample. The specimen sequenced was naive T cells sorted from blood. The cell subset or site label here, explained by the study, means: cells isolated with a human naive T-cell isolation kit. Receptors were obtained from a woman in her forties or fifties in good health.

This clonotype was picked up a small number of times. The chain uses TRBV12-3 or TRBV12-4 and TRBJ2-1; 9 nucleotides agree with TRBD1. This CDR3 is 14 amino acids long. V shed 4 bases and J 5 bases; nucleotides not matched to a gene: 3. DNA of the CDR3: TGTGCCAGCAGTTGGGACAGGGAAAACAATGAGCAGTTCTTC. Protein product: CASSWDRENNEQFF.

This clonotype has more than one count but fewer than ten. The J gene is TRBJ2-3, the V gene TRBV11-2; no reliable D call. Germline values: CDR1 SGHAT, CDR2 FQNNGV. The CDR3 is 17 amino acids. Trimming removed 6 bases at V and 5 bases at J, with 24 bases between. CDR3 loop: CASRRWLQWTMGDTQYF. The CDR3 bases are TGTGCCAGCAGACGATGGCTACAGTGGACCATGGGAGATACGCAGTATTTT.

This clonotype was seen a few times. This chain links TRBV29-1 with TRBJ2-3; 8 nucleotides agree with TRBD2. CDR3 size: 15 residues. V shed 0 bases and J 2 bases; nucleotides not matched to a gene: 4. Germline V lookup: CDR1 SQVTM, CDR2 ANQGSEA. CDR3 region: CSVEDPAGVTDTQYF. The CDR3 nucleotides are TGCAGCGTTGAAGATCCAGCGGGAGTCACAGATACGCAGTATTTT.

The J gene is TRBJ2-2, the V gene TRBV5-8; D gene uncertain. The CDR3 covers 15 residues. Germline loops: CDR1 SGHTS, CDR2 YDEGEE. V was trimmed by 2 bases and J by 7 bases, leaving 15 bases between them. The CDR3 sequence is CASSLRTPLSGELFF. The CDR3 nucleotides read TGTGCCAGCAGCTTAAGGACGCCCCTCAGCGGGGAGCTGTTTTTT.

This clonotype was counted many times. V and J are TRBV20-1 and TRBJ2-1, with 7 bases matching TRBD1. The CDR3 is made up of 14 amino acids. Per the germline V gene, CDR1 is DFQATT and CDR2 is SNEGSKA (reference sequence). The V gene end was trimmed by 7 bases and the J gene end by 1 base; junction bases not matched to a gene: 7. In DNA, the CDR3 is TGCAGTGTTGAAGGGGGCGCATCCTACAATGAGCAGTTCTTC. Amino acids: CSVEGGASYNEQFF.

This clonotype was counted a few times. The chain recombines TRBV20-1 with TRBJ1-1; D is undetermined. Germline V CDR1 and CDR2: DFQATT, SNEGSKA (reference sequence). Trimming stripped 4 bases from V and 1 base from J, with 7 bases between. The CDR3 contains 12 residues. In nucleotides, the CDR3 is TGCAGTGCTACGAGACAGAACACTGAAGCTTTCTTT. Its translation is CSATRQNTEAFF.

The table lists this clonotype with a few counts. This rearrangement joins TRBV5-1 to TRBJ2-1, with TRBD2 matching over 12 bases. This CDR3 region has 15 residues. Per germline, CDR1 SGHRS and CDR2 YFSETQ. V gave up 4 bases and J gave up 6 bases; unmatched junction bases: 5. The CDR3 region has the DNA TGCGCCAGCAGCATACTAGCGGGAGGCAGCAATGAGCAGTTCTTC. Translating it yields CASSILAGGSNEQFF.

The CDR3 sequence is CASSEIGGAGGQFF. The CDR3 coding sequence is TGTGCCAGCAGTGAAATAGGGGGCGCAGGGGGGCAGTTCTTC. The genes are TRBV2 and TRBJ2-1, with 7 bases that match TRBD1. CDR1 is SNHLY, CDR2 FYNNEI, per germline. V dropped 2 bases and J dropped 12; count of bases not matched to a gene: 10. The CDR3 runs 14 residues.

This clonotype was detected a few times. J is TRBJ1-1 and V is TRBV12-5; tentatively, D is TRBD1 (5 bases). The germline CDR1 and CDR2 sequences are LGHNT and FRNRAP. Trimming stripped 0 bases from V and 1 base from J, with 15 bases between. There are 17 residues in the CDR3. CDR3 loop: CASGLVLLGAGNTEAFF. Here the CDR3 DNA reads TGTGCTAGTGGTTTGGTACTTCTCGGGGCAGGGAACACTGAAGCTTTCTTT.

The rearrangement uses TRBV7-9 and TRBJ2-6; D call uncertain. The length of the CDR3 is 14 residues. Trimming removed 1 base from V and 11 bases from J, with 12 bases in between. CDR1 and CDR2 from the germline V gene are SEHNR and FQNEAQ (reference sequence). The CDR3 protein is CASSLEVGIHVLTF. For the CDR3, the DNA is TGTGCCAGCAGCTTAGAAGTGGGGATCCACGTCCTGACTTTC.

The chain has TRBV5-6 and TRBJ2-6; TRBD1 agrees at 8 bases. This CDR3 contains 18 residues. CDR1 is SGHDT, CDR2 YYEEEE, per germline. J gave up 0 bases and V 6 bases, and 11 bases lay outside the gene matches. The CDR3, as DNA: TGTGCCAGCACCCCCCCGGGACAGGCACTCTCTGGGGCCAACGTCCTGACTTTC. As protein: CASTPPGQALSGANVLTF.

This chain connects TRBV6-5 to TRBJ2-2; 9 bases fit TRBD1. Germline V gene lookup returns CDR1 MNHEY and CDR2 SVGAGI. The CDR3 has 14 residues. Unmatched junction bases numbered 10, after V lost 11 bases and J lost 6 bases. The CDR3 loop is CAVGETGGAGELFF. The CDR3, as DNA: TGTGCCGTCGGGGAGACAGGGGGGGCCGGGGAGCTGTTTTTT.

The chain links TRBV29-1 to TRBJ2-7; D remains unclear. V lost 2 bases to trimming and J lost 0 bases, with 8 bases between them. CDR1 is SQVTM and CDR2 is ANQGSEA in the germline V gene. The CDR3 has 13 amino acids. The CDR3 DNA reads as TGCAGCGTTGAATCTGCGGCCTCCTACGAGCAGTACTTC. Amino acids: CSVESAASYEQYF.

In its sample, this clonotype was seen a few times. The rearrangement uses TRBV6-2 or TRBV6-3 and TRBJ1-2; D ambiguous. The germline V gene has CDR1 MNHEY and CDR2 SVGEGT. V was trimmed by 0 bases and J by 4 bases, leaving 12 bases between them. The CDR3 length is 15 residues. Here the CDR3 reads CASSYSNNPLYGYTF. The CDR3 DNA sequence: TGTGCCAGCAGTTACTCGAATAATCCTCTCTATGGCTACACCTTC.